Below are 14 T cell receptor beta chains sequenced from a single sample in a study of cytomegalovirus exposure and HLA in healthy donors. PCR amplification relied on 60 Vbeta primers (plus 13 Jbeta primers). Assay: immunoSEQ multiplex PCR; the TCRdb copy retains only in-frame clones and omits some. The sample records about 86,000 clones, 75% to 80% being singletons. The sequenced sample was PBMCs. These receptors were taken from a female donor in good health and CMV-seronegative.

J is TRBJ1-2 and V is TRBV18; 11 nucleotides match TRBD1. After removal of 3 bases from V and 7 bases from J, the junction contained 7 bases not matched to a gene. Looked up from germline, CDR1 is KGHSH and CDR2 is LQKENI. The CDR3 is 15 amino acids. Here the CDR3 reads CASSPPGQGVGGYTF. CDR3 bases: TGTGCCAGCTCACCTCCGGGACAGGGGGTTGGTGGCTACACCTTC. Using reference TRBV18 and TRBJ1-2 for the parts outside the CDR3, the full variable domain is NAGVMQNPRHLVRRRGQEARLRCSPMKGHSHVYWYRQLPEEGLKFMVYLQKENIIDESGMPKERFSAEFPKEGPSILRIQQVVRGDSAAYFCASSPPGQGVGGYTFGSGTRLTVV.

The chain joins TRBV19 to TRBJ2-3, with TRBD2 as a possible D gene (5 bases). This CDR3 is 13 amino acids long. Per germline, CDR1 LNHDA and CDR2 SQIVND (reference sequence). Trimming removed 4 bases at V and 4 bases at J, with 9 bases between. The CDR3 DNA reads TGTGCCAGTAGTACTGAAGCGGCAGATACGCAGTATTTT. Protein product: CASSTEAADTQYF. Combining the CDR3 with reference TRBV19 and TRBJ2-3 gives the whole variable domain DGGITQSPKYLFRKEGQNVTLSCEQNLNHDAMYWYRQDPGQGLRLIYYSQIVNDFQKGDIAEGYSVSREKKESFPLTVTSAQKNPTAFYLCASSTEAADTQYFGPGTRLTVL.

This clone was counted a few times. This chain connects TRBV6-5 to TRBJ1-2, with 8 bases matching TRBD1. CDR3 length: 15 amino acids. Trimming at V came to 2 bases and at J to 3 bases, leaving 5 bases not matched to a gene. Looked up from germline, CDR1 is MNHEY and CDR2 is SVGAGI. The CDR3 coding sequence is TGTGCCAGCAGTTACACACAGGGGGGACACTATGGCTACACCTTC. Protein sequence: CASSYTQGGHYGYTF.

In its sample, this clone was seen a few times. The chain combines TRBV20-1 with TRBJ1-1; D unresolved. The CDR3 covers 11 residues. V lost 6 bases to trimming and J lost 5 bases, with 10 bases between them. Germline CDR1 is DFQATT and CDR2 is SNEGSKA (reference sequence). The chain's CDR3 is CSAERGTEAFF. The CDR3, as DNA: TGCAGTGCGGAGCGGGGAACTGAAGCTTTCTTT.

The chain couples TRBV5-6 to TRBJ2-1, with 8 bases identical to TRBD1. V lost 1 base and J lost 9; bases outside the gene matches: 15. The CDR3 has 17 amino acids. Germline CDR1 and CDR2: SGHDT and YYEEEE. CDR3 nucleotide sequence: TGTGCCAGCAGCTTGAATCATGCAGACAGGGGACGAGCTGAGCAGTTCTTC. It specifies CASSLNHADRGRAEQFF. The full variable domain, with the rest looked up from reference TRBV5-6 and TRBJ2-1, is DAGVTQSPTHLIKTRGQQVTLRCSPKSGHDTVSWYQQALGQGPQFIFQYYEEEERQRGNFPDRFSGHQFPNYSSELNVNALLLGDSALYLCASSLNHADRGRAEQFFGPGTRLTVL.

This clone appeared a single time. The chain uses TRBV6-1 and TRBJ2-1; tentative D call: TRBD1 (6 bases). This CDR3 is built from 14 residues. CDR1 and CDR2 (germline): MNHNS, SASEGT. V lost 7 bases, J lost 8 bases, and 18 bases lay in between. CDR3 in amino acids: CASNGPGVEHEQFF. The CDR3 DNA reads as TGTGCCAGCAATGGGCCAGGGGTCGAGCATGAGCAGTTCTTC.

The J gene is TRBJ1-1, the V gene TRBV7-8, with 9 bases that match TRBD1. This CDR3 contains 16 residues. Trimming removed 1 base from V and 0 bases from J; junction bases left unmatched: 3. Germline V gives CDR1 SGHVS, CDR2 FQNEAQ. DNA of the CDR3: TGTGCCAGCAGCTTAGGAAGGGACAGGGTGAACACTGAAGCTTTCTTT. Protein sequence: CASSLGRDRVNTEAFF.

In DNA, the CDR3 is TGTGCCAGCAAGCGAGACGCGAACACCGGGGAGCTGTTTTTT. This sequence encodes CASKRDANTGELFF. V usage is TRBV6-6 and J usage is TRBJ2-2, with unresolved D. CDR3 size: 14 residues. With 7 bases removed from V and 0 bases from J, the gap between germline ends came to 9 bases. CDR1 and CDR2 from the germline V gene are MNHNY and SVGAGI (reference sequence).

This clone was recorded once. This chain links TRBV7-7 with TRBJ2-5; D remains unclear. This CDR3 comprises 13 residues. The germline CDR1 and CDR2 sequences are SSHAT and FNYEAQ (reference sequence). CDR3 DNA sequence: TGTGCTAGCCGTCCAGACTCCGAAGAGACCCAGTACTTC. Protein: CASRPDSEETQYF.

This clone was observed a handful of times. The chain uses TRBV6-5 and TRBJ1-1; TRBD1 agrees at 11 bases. The V and J ends lost 5 bases and 7 bases, in that order; junction bases with no gene match: 6. Germline V lookup: CDR1 MNHEY, CDR2 SVGAGI. The CDR3 is 14 amino acids. The DNA for the CDR3 is TGTGCCAGCAGTCACGGACAGGGGGCCATTGAAGCTTTCTTT. Translation gives CASSHGQGAIEAFF.

The J gene is TRBJ1-4, the V gene TRBV25-1; possible D gene TRBD1, 6 bases. The CDR3 loop spans 15 amino acids. Deletions cut 5 bases from V and 5 bases from J, with 15 bases between. Germline lookup yields CDR1 MGHDK and CDR2 SYGVNS. This CDR3 reads CASSPRDTENEKLFF. CDR3 sequence (DNA): TGTGCCAGCAGTCCCCGGGACACCGAGAATGAAAAACTGTTTTTT.

V and J are TRBV18 and TRBJ2-7; 8 positions match TRBD1. This CDR3 comprises 13 residues. Per germline, CDR1 KGHSH and CDR2 LQKENI. The V and J ends lost 2 bases and 5 bases, in that order; junction bases with no gene match: 2. The CDR3 DNA reads as TGTGCCAGCTCACCAACAGGGGGAGACGAGCAGTACTTC. It encodes CASSPTGGDEQYF.

The chain combines TRBV5-5 with TRBJ2-1; perhaps TRBD2 as D (6 bases). The CDR3 covers 14 residues. The germline gives CDR1 SGHKS, CDR2 YYEKEE (reference sequence). The V and J ends lost 0 bases and 9 bases respectively, with 13 bases between them. In DNA, the CDR3 is TGTGCCAGCAGCTTGGATGTCGGAGGGAGTGAGCAGTTCTTC. Translated: CASSLDVGGSEQFF.

The gene calls are TRBV7-9 and TRBJ2-7; TRBD1 matches at 11 bases. Per the germline V gene, CDR1 is SEHNR and CDR2 is FQNEAQ (reference sequence). The V and J ends lost 3 bases and 6 bases, in that order; junction bases with no gene match: 4. The CDR3 is 14 residues long. CDR3 nucleotides: TGTGCCAGCAGCTTCTCGGGACAGGGGGGCGAGCAGTACTTC. Amino acids: CASSFSGQGGEQYF.